This T cell receptor delta chain was captured in a study of gamma-delta chains in newborns, infants, children. Study information: Microbial exposure reportedly drives polyclonal innate γδ T cell expansion after birth.

TCRdb reapplied CATT to the reads. The sample lists about 4,100 delta-chain clones; more than 0.55% were seen once. The CDR3 length is 14 residues. CDR1 and CDR2 from the germline V gene are GEAIGNYY and EKD. The V gene lost 3 bases and the J gene lost 5 bases, with 12 bases spanning the gap. On this clone itself: A read error likely explains why the TCRdb protein, taken from a much larger clone, differs from this DNA's translation at residue 8; the protein shown is translated from the DNA.

This receptor was obtained from a child who was a newborn, infant or young child, either healthy, febrile or measles-vaccinated (not recorded which). The chain couples TRDV2 to TRDJ2; maybe TRDD3 (6 bases). What was sequenced was blood. The CDR3 DNA reads as TGTGCCTGTGACGAAATGGGGGCTACAGCACAACTCTTCTTT. It codes for CACDEMGATAQLFF.